Listed below are T cell receptor beta chains from one sample, sequenced in a study of OX40 agonist ivuxolimab in advanced cancers. Profiling relied on immunoSEQ multiplex PCR, and the TCRdb table lists in-frame clones only, not all of them. The sample has roughly 77,000 clones; 75% to 90% are singletons. The sample in question was CD4+ or CD8+ T cells sorted from blood, obtained in a trial of the OX40 agonist ivuxolimab. These receptors originate from an adult with an advanced solid tumor such as melanoma, head and neck, liver or kidney cancer. Each CDR3 is given with its conserved first and last residue. A D gene is named only where the DNA matches it firmly. The listing skips clone size in some rows; elsewhere it reads once, few, many or a size class.

d_call,j_call,v_call,clone_size,cdr3_aa,cdr3_nt
NA,TRBJ1-1,TRBV10-3,few,CAIAGAYEAFF,TGTGCCATCGCAGGGGCATATGAAGCTTTCTTT
NA,TRBJ2-7,TRBV7-3,NA,CASSLTGADEQYF,TGTGCCAGCAGCTTAACAGGGGCTGACGAGCAGTACTTC
NA,TRBJ2-5,TRBV7-2,NA,CASSSSGTKETQYF,TGTGCCAGCAGCTCTTCCGGGACCAAAGAGACCCAGTACTTC
NA,TRBJ1-1,TRBV27,NA,CASSSLGRDTEAFF,TGTGCCAGCAGTTCCTTAGGGAGGGACACTGAAGCTTTCTTT
NA,TRBJ1-1,TRBV5-5,NA,CASSFLRGERWTTEAFF,TGTGCCAGCAGCTTTCTACGAGGCGAGCGTTGGACAACTGAAGCTTTCTTT
NA,TRBJ2-3,TRBV5-1,NA,CASSSDWDTQYF,TGCGCCAGCAGCTCCGACTGGGATACGCAGTATTTT
NA,TRBJ2-1,TRBV9,NA,CASSLLGVSPFNEQFF,TGTGCCAGCAGCTTACTAGGGGTTTCCCCTTTCAATGAGCAGTTCTTC
NA,TRBJ2-7,TRBV7-2,few,CASSLDGAAYEQYF,TGTGCCAGCAGCTTAGATGGGGCCGCCTACGAGCAGTACTTC
NA,TRBJ1-1,TRBV5-1,NA,CASTPGFEDTEAFF,TGCGCCAGCACCCCCGGGTTTGAGGACACTGAAGCTTTCTTT
NA,TRBJ2-2,TRBV30,NA,CAWSVQGVTGELFF,TGTGCCTGGAGTGTACAGGGAGTCACCGGGGAGCTGTTTTTT
NA,TRBJ1-4,TRBV20-1,few,CSAFSEKLFF,TGCAGTGCTTTCTCTGAAAAACTGTTTTTT
NA,TRBJ2-7,TRBV14,NA,CASSQEIVDYEQYF,TGTGCCAGCAGCCAAGAAATTGTGGATTACGAGCAGTACTTC
TRBD1,TRBJ2-3,TRBV9,NA,CASSPRTGISPTQYF,TGTGCCAGCAGCCCACGGACAGGGATAAGCCCTACGCAGTATTTT
NA,TRBJ2-1,TRBV6-4,NA,CATTDGYNEQFF,TGTGCCACCACGGACGGATACAATGAGCAGTTCTTC
NA,TRBJ2-7,TRBV7-7,NA,CASSLDPGASEQYF,TGTGCTAGCAGCCTAGACCCAGGGGCAAGCGAGCAGTACTTC
TRBD2,TRBJ2-1,TRBV4-1,once,CASSQGTFGLAGTYNEQFF,TGCGCCAGCAGCCAAGGAACATTCGGACTAGCGGGGACCTACAATGAGCAGTTCTTC
TRBD1,TRBJ1-6,TRBV5-1,NA,CASRSAGDSSYNSPLHF,TGCGCCAGCAGATCGGCAGGGGACAGCTCCTATAATTCACCCCTCCACTTT
TRBD1,TRBJ2-1,TRBV9,NA,CASSVEGQGANEQFF,TGTGCCAGCAGCGTAGAGGGACAGGGGGCTAATGAGCAGTTCTTC
NA,TRBJ2-2,TRBV18,NA,CASSPGTYAGELFF,TGTGCCAGCTCACCCGGGACATATGCCGGGGAGCTGTTTTTT
TRBD1,TRBJ2-2,TRBV7-8,NA,CASSSSSLSNRGPGELFF,TGTGCCAGCAGCTCTTCTTCCCTATCCAACAGGGGACCCGGGGAGCTGTTTTTT
NA,TRBJ1-2,TRBV5-4,few,CASSIGRLRYGYTF,TGTGCCAGCAGCATCGGACGGCTGCGCTATGGCTACACCTTC
NA,TRBJ1-5,TRBV27,once,CASSLVGVGQPQHF,TGTGCCAGCAGTTTGGTCGGGGTGGGTCAGCCCCAGCATTTT
NA,TRBJ1-2,TRBV2,NA,CASSQDTTNYGYTF,TGTGCCAGCAGCCAGGACACGACTAACTATGGCTACACCTTC
NA,TRBJ2-1,TRBV5-1,NA,CASSLDESSYNEQFF,TGCGCCAGCAGCTTGGACGAGAGCTCCTACAATGAGCAGTTCTTC
TRBD1,TRBJ1-4,TRBV7-2,NA,CASSPDRGNEKLFF,TGTGCCAGCAGCCCAGACAGGGGTAACGAAAAACTGTTTTTT
NA,TRBJ1-2,TRBV5-1,NA,CASSHEIHYGYTF,TGCGCCAGCAGCCACGAAATACACTATGGCTACACCTTC
NA,TRBJ1-2,TRBV25-1,once,CASSEDGQAYGYTF,TGTGCCAGCAGTGAAGATGGACAAGCCTATGGCTACACCTTC
TRBD1,TRBJ1-2,TRBV30,NA,CAWGRDRNYGYTF,TGTGCCTGGGGCCGGGACAGGAACTATGGCTACACCTTC
TRBD1,TRBJ1-5,TRBV6-1,NA,CASTQGQLNQPQHF,TGTGCCAGCACCCAGGGACAGCTAAATCAGCCCCAGCATTTT
NA,TRBJ2-1,TRBV6-5,NA,CASRRGNEQFF,TGTGCCAGCAGGAGGGGCAATGAGCAGTTCTTC
TRBD2,TRBJ2-2,TRBV30,NA,CAWSSGGGWTGELFF,TGTGCCTGGAGTAGCGGGGGAGGGTGGACCGGGGAGCTGTTTTTT
TRBD2,TRBJ2-2,TRBV2,NA,CASSQRASGGRTGELFF,TGTGCCAGCAGTCAAAGGGCTAGCGGGGGTAGGACCGGGGAGCTGTTTTTT
NA,TRBJ2-1,TRBV7-2,NA,CASSFAVEVYEQFF,TGTGCCAGCAGCTTCGCGGTGGAGGTTTACGAGCAGTTCTTC
TRBD1,TRBJ1-5,TRBV18,few,CASSPDRVQPQHF,TGTGCCAGCTCACCCGACAGGGTTCAGCCCCAGCATTTT
NA,TRBJ2-7,TRBV19,few,CASSPRGRGAHEQYF,TGTGCCAGTAGTCCCCGGGGTCGCGGAGCCCACGAGCAGTACTTC
TRBD1,TRBJ1-2,TRBV18,NA,CASSPPNWDRTNYGYTF,TGTGCCAGCTCACCACCGAATTGGGACAGGACTAACTATGGCTACACCTTC
NA,TRBJ2-2,TRBV5-1,NA,CASSLVAVNTGELFF,TGCGCCAGCAGCTTGGTGGCGGTGAACACCGGGGAGCTGTTTTTT
NA,TRBJ2-2,TRBV27,NA,CASSLYFGELFF,TGTGCCAGCAGTTTATATTTCGGGGAGCTGTTTTTT
NA,TRBJ1-3,TRBV19,NA,CASSTQISGNTIYF,TGTGCCAGTAGTACCCAGATCTCTGGAAACACCATATATTTT
NA,TRBJ2-7,TRBV6-1,NA,CASSEWDEQYF,TGTGCCAGCAGTGAATGGGACGAGCAGTACTTC
NA,TRBJ2-7,TRBV4-2,NA,CASSQEYNQLYEQYF,TGTGCCAGCAGCCAAGAGTATAATCAGCTCTACGAGCAGTACTTC
TRBD1,TRBJ2-6,TRBV27,NA,CASSPGTGRTSGANVLTF,TGTGCCAGCAGTCCAGGGACAGGGCGAACCTCTGGGGCCAACGTCCTGACTTTC
TRBD2,TRBJ2-5,TRBV7-2,NA,CASSPVPAGFQETQYF,TGTGCCAGCAGCCCCGTCCCAGCGGGGTTCCAAGAGACCCAGTACTTC
NA,TRBJ2-7,TRBV5-4,NA,CASSLSTAIEREQYF,TGTGCCAGCAGCCTGTCGACCGCCATCGAACGCGAGCAGTACTTC
TRBD1,TRBJ1-2,TRBV14,NA,CASSLNRGRYGYTF,TGTGCCAGCAGCCTTAACAGGGGACGCTATGGCTACACCTTC
TRBD2,TRBJ2-7,TRBV7-9,few,CASSFGGGPEQYF,TGTGCCAGCAGCTTTGGCGGGGGGCCCGAGCAGTACTTC
NA,TRBJ1-6,TRBV5-1,few,CASSLDGAGNNSPLHF,TGCGCCAGCAGCCTGGATGGGGCTGGGAATAATTCACCCCTCCACTTT
NA,TRBJ1-1,TRBV19,NA,CASSKDFPPWAEAFF,TGTGCCAGTAGTAAGGACTTTCCACCCTGGGCTGAAGCTTTCTTT
NA,TRBJ2-7,TRBV18,NA,CASSPLDGYYEQYF,TGTGCCAGCTCACCACTGGACGGATACTACGAGCAGTACTTC
TRBD1,TRBJ1-1,TRBV29-1,NA,CSVTNIHRGGAEAFF,TGCAGCGTCACTAACATCCACAGGGGAGGGGCTGAAGCTTTCTTT
NA,TRBJ1-6,TRBV6-6,few,CASSPGLSSYNSPLHF,TGTGCCAGCAGCCCCGGACTGAGCTCCTATAATTCACCCCTCCACTTT
TRBD1,TRBJ1-1,TRBV5-1,NA,CASSFTGTGNTEAFF,TGCGCCAGCAGCTTTACCGGGACAGGGAACACTGAAGCTTTCTTT
NA,TRBJ1-4,TRBV5-1,NA,CARTPGTPWEKLFF,TGCGCCAGGACCCCCGGGACCCCATGGGAAAAACTGTTTTTT
TRBD1,TRBJ2-2,TRBV5-6,few,CASSPGTGGITGELFF,TGTGCCAGCAGCCCAGGGACAGGGGGGATCACCGGGGAGCTGTTTTTT
NA,TRBJ2-3,TRBV6-5,NA,CASSYSRLILNTQYF,TGTGCCAGCAGTTACTCCCGCCTAATTTTGAATACGCAGTATTTT
TRBD2,TRBJ2-6,TRBV5-1,NA,CASSTAGSGANVLTF,TGCGCCAGCAGCACAGCGGGGTCTGGGGCCAACGTCCTGACTTTC
NA,TRBJ2-1,TRBV10-3,NA,CAISALAGTGEQFF,TGTGCCATCAGTGCTCTAGCGGGGACAGGTGAGCAGTTCTTC
NA,TRBJ1-1,TRBV9,NA,CASSATTGALNTEAFF,TGTGCCAGCAGCGCGACGACAGGTGCCTTGAACACTGAAGCTTTCTTT
TRBD1,TRBJ1-2,TRBV7-3,NA,CASSPDRNYGYTF,TGTGCCAGCAGCCCGGACAGGAACTATGGCTACACCTTC
TRBD1,TRBJ1-1,TRBV7-8,NA,CASSPSPGQGNTEAFF,TGTGCCAGCAGCCCGAGCCCGGGACAGGGTAACACTGAAGCTTTCTTT